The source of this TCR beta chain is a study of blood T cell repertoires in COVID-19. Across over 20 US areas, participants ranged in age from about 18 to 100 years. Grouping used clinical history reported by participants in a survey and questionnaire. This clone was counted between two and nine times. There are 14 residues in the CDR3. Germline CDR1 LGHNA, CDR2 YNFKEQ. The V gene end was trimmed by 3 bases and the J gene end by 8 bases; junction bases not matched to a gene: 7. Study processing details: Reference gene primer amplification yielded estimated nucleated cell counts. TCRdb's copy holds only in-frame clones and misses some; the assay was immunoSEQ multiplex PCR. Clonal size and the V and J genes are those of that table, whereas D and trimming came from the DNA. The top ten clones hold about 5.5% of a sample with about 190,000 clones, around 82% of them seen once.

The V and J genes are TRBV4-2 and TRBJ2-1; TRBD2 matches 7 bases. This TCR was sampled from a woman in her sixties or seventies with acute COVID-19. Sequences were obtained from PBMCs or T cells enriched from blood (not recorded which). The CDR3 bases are TGTGCCAGCAGCCAGGGGGGGGTGCAGGATGAGCAGTTCTTC. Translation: CASSQGGVQDEQFF.